The sequence of this TCR beta chain was determined in a study of naive and memory T cell subsets. After the first PCR, alpha and beta chain libraries were processed separately. The table lists this clonotype with a few counts. An equimolar mix of two oligonucleotides served as the beta constant-region primer for TRBC1 and TRBC2. TCRdb used MiXCR to reprocess the UMI-ligation and nested PCR reads, holding one entry per CDR3 protein. The sample includes about 85,000 distinct CDR3 sequences, roughly 14% of them seen just once. From germline, CDR1 is MDHEN and CDR2 SYDVKM. The CDR3 loop spans 17 amino acids. The ends lost 5 bases at V and 5 bases at J; junction bases unmatched: 17.

This clonotype was sampled from a human donor in good health. The chain recombines TRBV28 with TRBJ2-5; 7 bases agree with TRBD2. The source material was central memory CD4+ T cells from blood. CDR3 sequence (DNA): TGTGCCAGCAGTCCCCGACTGGCACTTTGGGGAGGGGAGACCCAGTACTTC. This translates into CASSPRLALWGGETQYF.